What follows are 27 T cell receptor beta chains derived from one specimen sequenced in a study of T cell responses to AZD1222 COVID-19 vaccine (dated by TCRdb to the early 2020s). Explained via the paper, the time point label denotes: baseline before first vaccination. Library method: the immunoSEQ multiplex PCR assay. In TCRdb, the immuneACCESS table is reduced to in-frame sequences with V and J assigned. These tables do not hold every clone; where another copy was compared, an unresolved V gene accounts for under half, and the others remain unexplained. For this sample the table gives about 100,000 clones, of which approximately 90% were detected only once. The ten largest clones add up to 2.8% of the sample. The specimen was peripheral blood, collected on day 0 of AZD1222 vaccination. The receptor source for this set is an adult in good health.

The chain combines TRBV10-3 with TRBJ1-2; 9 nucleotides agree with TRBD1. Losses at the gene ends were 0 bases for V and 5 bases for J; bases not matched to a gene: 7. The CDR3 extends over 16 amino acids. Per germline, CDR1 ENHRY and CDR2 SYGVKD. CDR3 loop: CAISESGDRVSYGYTF. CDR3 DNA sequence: TGTGCCATCAGTGAGTCGGGGGACAGGGTCTCATATGGCTACACCTTC.

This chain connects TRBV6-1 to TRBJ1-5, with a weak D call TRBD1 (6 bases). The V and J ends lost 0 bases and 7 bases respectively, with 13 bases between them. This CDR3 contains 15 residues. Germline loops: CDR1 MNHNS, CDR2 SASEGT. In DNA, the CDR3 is TGTGCCAGCAGTGAAGCGTTGGGGGGCAGACAGCCCCAGCATTTT. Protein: CASSEALGGRQPQHF.

The CDR3: CASSFSGNNEQFF. The CDR3, as DNA: TGCGCCAGCAGCTTTTCAGGGAACAATGAGCAGTTCTTC. This rearrangement joins TRBV5-1 to TRBJ2-1; TRBD1 might be the D (5 bases). The CDR3 loop spans 13 amino acids. Deletions cut 2 bases from V and 5 bases from J, with 8 bases between. CDR1 SGHRS and CDR2 YFSETQ come from the germline V gene. Using reference TRBV5-1 and TRBJ2-1 for the parts outside the CDR3, the full variable domain is KAGVTQTPRYLIKTRGQQVTLSCSPISGHRSVSWYQQTPGQGLQFLFEYFSETQRNKGNFPGRFSGRQFSNSRSEMNVSTLELGDSALYLCASSFSGNNEQFFGPGTRLTVL.

CDR3: CASSLDRGSYEQYF. The CDR3 DNA sequence: TGCGCCAGCAGCTTGGATCGGGGGAGCTACGAGCAGTACTTC. The rearrangement joins TRBV5-1 to TRBJ2-7; maybe TRBD2 (6 bases). Germline V gene lookup returns CDR1 SGHRS and CDR2 YFSETQ. There are 14 residues in the CDR3. Trimming took 0 bases from V and 3 from J, leaving 10 bases between them.

CDR3 coding DNA: TGTGCCAGCAGCCAGGAGGGACATAGCAATCAGCCCCAGCATTTT. Translation: CASSQEGHSNQPQHF. V is TRBV7-3 and J is TRBJ1-5; D is perhaps TRBD1 (6 bases). The CDR3 spans 15 residues. V was shortened by 5 bases and J by 0 bases, with 11 bases between the two germline ends. Per germline, CDR1 SGHTA and CDR2 FQGTGA.

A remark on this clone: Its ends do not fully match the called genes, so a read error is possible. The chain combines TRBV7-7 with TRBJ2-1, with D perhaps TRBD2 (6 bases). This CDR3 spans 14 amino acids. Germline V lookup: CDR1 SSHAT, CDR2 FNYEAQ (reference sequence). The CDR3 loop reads CASSLGVAGNEQFF. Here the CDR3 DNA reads TGTGCTAGCAGCTTAGGGGTGGCGGGGAATGAGCAGTTCTTC.

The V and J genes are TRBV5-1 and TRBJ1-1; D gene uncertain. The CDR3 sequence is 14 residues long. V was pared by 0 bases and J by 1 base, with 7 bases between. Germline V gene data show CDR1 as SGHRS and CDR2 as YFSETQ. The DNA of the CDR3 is TGCGCCAGCAGCTTGGCCGCCAGGAACACTGAAGCTTTCTTT. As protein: CASSLAARNTEAFF.

The CDR3 DNA follows: TGTGCCAGCAGCCAAGATACCGGGGGAAAACGGCAAGAGACCCAGTACTTC. Translation: CASSQDTGGKRQETQYF. The rearrangement uses TRBV3-1 (or the pseudogene TRBV3-2) and TRBJ2-5, with D possibly TRBD2 on 6 matching bases. V gave up 0 bases and J gave up 2 bases, with 16 bases separating them. Germline loops: CDR1 LGHDT, CDR2 YNNKEL (reference sequence). CDR3 length: 17 residues.

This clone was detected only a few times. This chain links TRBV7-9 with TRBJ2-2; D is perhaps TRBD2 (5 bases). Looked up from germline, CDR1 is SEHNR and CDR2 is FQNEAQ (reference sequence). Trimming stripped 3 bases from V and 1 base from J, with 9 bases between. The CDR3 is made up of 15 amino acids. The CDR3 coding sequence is TGTGCCAGCAGCTTTATGGACTGGAACACCGGGGAGCTGTTTTTT. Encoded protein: CASSFMDWNTGELFF. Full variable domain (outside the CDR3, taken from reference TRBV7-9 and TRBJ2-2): DTGVSQNPRHKITKRGQNVTFRCDPISEHNRLYWYRQTLGQGPEFLTYFQNEAQLEKSRLLSDRFSAERPKGSFSTLEIQRTEQGDSAMYLCASSFMDWNTGELFFGEGSRLTVL.

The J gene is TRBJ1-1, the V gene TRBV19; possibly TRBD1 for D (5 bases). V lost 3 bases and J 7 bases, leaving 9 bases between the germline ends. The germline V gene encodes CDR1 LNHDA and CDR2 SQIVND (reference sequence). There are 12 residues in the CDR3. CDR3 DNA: TGTGCCAGTAGTATGGGGGGTTATGAAGCTTTCTTT. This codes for CASSMGGYEAFF.

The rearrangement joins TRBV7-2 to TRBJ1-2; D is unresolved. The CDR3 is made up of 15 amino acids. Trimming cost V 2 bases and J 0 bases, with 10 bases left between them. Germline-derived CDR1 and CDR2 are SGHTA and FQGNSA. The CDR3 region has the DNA TGTGCCAGCAGCTTATGGCGCGTTTCTAACTATGGCTACACCTTC. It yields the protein CASSLWRVSNYGYTF.

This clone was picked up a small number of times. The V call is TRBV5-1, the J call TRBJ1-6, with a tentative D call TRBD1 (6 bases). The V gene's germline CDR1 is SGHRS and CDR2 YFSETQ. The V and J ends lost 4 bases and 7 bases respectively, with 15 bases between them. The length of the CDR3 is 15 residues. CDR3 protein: CASSAEGVGNSPLHF. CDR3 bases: TGCGCCAGCAGCGCGGAGGGGGTAGGGAATTCACCCCTCCACTTT.

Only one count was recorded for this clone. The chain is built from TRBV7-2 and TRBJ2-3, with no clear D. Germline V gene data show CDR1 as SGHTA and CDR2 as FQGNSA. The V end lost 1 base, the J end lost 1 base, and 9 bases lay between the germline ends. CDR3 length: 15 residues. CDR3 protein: CASSLGPGGTDTQYF. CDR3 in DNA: TGTGCCAGCAGCTTAGGTCCGGGTGGCACAGATACGCAGTATTTT.

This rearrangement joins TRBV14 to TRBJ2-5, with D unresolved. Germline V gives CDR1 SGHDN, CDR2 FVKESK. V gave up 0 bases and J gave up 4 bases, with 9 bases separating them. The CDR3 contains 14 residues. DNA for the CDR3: TGTGCCAGCAGCCAAGATCTGGTGACAGAGACCCAGTACTTC. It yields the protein CASSQDLVTETQYF.

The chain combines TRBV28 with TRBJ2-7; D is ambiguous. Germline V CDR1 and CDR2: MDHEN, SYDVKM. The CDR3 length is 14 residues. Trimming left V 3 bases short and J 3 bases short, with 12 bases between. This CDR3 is CASSLQPNRYEQYF. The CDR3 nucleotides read TGTGCCAGCAGTTTGCAGCCCAATCGCTACGAGCAGTACTTC. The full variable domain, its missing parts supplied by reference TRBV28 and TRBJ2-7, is DVKVTQSSRYLVKRTGEKVFLECVQDMDHENMFWYRQDPGLGLRLIYFSYDVKMKEKGDIPEGYSVSREKKERFSLILESASTNQTSMYLCASSLQPNRYEQYFGPGTRLTVT.

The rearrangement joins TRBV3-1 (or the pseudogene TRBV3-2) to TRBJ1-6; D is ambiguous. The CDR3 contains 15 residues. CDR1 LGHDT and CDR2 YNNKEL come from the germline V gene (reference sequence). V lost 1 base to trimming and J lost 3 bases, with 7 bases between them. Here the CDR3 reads CASSQVSSYNSPLHF. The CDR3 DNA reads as TGTGCCAGCAGCCAAGTGTCCAGCTATAATTCACCCCTCCACTTT.

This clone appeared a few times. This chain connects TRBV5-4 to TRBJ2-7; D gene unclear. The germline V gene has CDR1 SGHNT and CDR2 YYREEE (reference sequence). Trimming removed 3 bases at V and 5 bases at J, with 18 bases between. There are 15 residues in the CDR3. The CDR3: CASSYDPRVSNEQYF. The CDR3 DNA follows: TGTGCCAGCAGCTACGACCCAAGGGTTTCCAACGAGCAGTACTTC.

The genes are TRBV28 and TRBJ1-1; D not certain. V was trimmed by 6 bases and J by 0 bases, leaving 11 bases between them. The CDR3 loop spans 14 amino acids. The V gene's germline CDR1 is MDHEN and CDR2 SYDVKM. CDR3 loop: CASSIRPLNTEAFF. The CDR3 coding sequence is TGTGCCAGCAGCATACGACCCCTGAACACTGAAGCTTTCTTT.

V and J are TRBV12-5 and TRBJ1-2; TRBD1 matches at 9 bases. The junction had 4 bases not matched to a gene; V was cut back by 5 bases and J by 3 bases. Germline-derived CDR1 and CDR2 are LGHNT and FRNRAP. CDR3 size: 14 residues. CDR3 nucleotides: TGTGCTAGTGGTCCGGGACAGGGACACTATGGCTACACCTTC. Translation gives CASGPGQGHYGYTF.

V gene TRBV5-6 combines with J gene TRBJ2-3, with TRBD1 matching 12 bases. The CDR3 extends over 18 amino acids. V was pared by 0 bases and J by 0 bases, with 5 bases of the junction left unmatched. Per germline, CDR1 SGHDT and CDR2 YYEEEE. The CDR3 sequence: CASSLGPGQGASTDTQYF. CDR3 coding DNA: TGTGCCAGCAGCTTGGGACCGGGACAGGGGGCGAGCACAGATACGCAGTATTTT.

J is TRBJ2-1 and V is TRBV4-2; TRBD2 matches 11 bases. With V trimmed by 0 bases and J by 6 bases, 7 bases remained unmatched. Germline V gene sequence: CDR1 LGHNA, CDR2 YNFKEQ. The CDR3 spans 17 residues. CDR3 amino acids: CASSQERGLAETNEQFF. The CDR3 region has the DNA TGTGCCAGCAGCCAAGAGAGGGGACTAGCGGAAACCAATGAGCAGTTCTTC.

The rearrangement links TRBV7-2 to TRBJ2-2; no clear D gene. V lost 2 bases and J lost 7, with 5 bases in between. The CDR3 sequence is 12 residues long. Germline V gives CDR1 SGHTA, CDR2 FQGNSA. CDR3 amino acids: CASSLLSGELFF. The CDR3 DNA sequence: TGTGCCAGCAGCTTATTGAGCGGGGAGCTGTTTTTT.

The CDR3 coding sequence is TGTGCCAGCAGTCCACAACCGGGACAGAACTATGGCTACACCTTC. This gives the protein CASSPQPGQNYGYTF. The V gene is TRBV28, the J gene TRBJ1-2, with 7 bases matching TRBD1. The CDR3 is 15 amino acids. Germline V gene data show CDR1 as MDHEN and CDR2 as SYDVKM. J lost 2 bases, V lost 5 bases, and 8 bases had no gene match.

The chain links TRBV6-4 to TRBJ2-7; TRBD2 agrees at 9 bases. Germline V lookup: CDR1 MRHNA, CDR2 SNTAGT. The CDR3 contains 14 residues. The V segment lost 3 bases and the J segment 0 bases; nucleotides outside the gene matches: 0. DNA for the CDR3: TGTGCCAGCAGTGAGCGGGAGGGCTCCTACGAGCAGTACTTC. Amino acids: CASSEREGSYEQYF.

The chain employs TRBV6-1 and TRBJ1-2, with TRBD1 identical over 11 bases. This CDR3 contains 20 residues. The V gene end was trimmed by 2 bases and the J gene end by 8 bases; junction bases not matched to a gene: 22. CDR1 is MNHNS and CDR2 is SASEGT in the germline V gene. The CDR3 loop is CASSESRTFGTGGVLEGYTF. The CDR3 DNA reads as TGTGCCAGCAGTGAATCTCGGACGTTCGGGACAGGGGGGGTCTTGGAAGGCTACACCTTC.

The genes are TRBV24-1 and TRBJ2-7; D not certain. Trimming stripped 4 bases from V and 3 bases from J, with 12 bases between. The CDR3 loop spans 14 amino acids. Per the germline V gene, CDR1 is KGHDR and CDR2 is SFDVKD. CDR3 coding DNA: TGTGCCACCAGTGACGGGTCCCGGCGCTACGAGCAGTACTTC. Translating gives CATSDGSRRYEQYF.

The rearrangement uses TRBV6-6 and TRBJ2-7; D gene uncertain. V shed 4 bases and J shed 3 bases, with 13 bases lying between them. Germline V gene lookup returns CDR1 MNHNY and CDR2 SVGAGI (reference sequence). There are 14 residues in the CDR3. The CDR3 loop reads CASSWAKLGYEQYF. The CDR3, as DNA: TGTGCCAGCAGTTGGGCAAAGCTCGGCTACGAGCAGTACTTC.